These 19 T cell receptor beta chains came from one sample sequenced in a study of OX40 agonist ivuxolimab in advanced cancers. Sequencing was performed with immunoSEQ multiplex PCR; in TCRdb, only in-frame clones are kept and a portion is missing. This table has tens of thousands of clones, around four fifths appearing once. The sequenced sample was CD4+ or CD8+ T cells sorted from blood, obtained in a trial of the OX40 agonist ivuxolimab. These receptor sequences come from an adult with an advanced solid tumor such as melanoma, head and neck, liver or kidney cancer.

V gene TRBV19 combines with J gene TRBJ1-6, with TRBD1 matching 7 bases. V was pared by 3 bases and J by 9 bases, with 8 bases of the junction left unmatched. This CDR3 has 15 residues. Germline lookup yields CDR1 LNHDA and CDR2 SQIVND (reference sequence). The CDR3 spells CASSIDVRGSSPLHF. In DNA, the CDR3 is TGTGCCAGTAGTATCGATGTCAGGGGGTCTTCACCCCTCCACTTT.

The chain joins TRBV11-3 to TRBJ1-1; no definite D call. Germline CDR1 is SGHNT and CDR2 is YENEEA. V lost 4 bases and J lost 1, with 16 bases in between. CDR3 length equals 16 residues. The CDR3 is CASSSWEGWGNTEAFF. Written as DNA, the CDR3 is TGTGCCAGCAGCTCGTGGGAGGGTTGGGGGAACACTGAAGCTTTCTTT.

V gene TRBV7-9 combines with J gene TRBJ1-1; TRBD1 agrees at 12 bases. CDR3 length equals 17 residues. The germline gives CDR1 SEHNR, CDR2 FQNEAQ (reference sequence). The V and J ends lost 1 base and 4 bases, in that order; junction bases with no gene match: 7. CDR3 in amino acids: CASSLVGTGGRGTEAFF. In DNA, the CDR3 is TGTGCCAGCAGCTTAGTAGGGACAGGGGGCCGGGGCACTGAAGCTTTCTTT.

The CDR3 region is CASRAGHSNTEAFF. The CDR3 DNA follows: TGTGCCAGCAGGGCGGGACACTCGAACACTGAAGCTTTCTTT. The chain uses TRBV11-2 and TRBJ1-1; TRBD1 might be the D (6 bases). The CDR3 covers 14 residues. The V and J ends lost 6 bases and 1 base respectively, with 12 bases between them. The germline CDR1 and CDR2 sequences are SGHAT and FQNNGV. Full variable domain (remainder filled in from reference TRBV11-2 and TRBJ1-1): EAGVAQSPRYKIIEKRQSVAFWCNPISGHATLYWYQQILGQGPKLLIQFQNNGVVDDSQLPKDRFSAERLKGVDSTLKIQPAKLEDSAVYLCASRAGHSNTEAFFGQGTRLTVV.

This clone appeared once. The chain couples TRBV5-6 to TRBJ1-4, with a possible D match to TRBD1 (5 bases). Germline V gene data show CDR1 as SGHDT and CDR2 as YYEEEE. Trimming shortened V by 1 base and J by 13 bases, and 14 bases separated the two germline ends. The length of the CDR3 is 13 residues. Written as DNA, the CDR3 is TGTGCCAGCAGCTTGACGCGGGACCGGGGACTGTTTTTT. Residues: CASSLTRDRGLFF.

V usage is TRBV5-1 and J usage is TRBJ2-7; D may be TRBD2 (5 bases). Trimming removed 4 bases at V and 0 bases at J, with 11 bases between. Germline CDR1 and CDR2: SGHRS and YFSETQ. The CDR3 has 14 residues. The CDR3 sequence: CASSVAISSYEQYF. The CDR3 DNA sequence: TGCGCCAGCAGCGTAGCGATTAGCTCCTACGAGCAGTACTTC.

This clone appeared a single time. The CDR3 protein is CASSLSRTPMYEQYF. DNA of the CDR3: TGTGCCAGCAGCTTATCCCGGACGCCAATGTACGAGCAGTACTTC. The rearrangement links TRBV11-3 to TRBJ2-7; D is undetermined. The V end was cut by 2 bases, the J end by 4 bases, with 15 bases between. The CDR3 loop spans 15 amino acids. CDR1 and CDR2 from the germline V gene are SGHNT and YENEEA.

This chain connects TRBV5-4 to TRBJ1-5; no clear D gene. Germline CDR1 reads SGHNT; CDR2 reads YYREEE (reference sequence). The CDR3 is 14 amino acids. The ends were cut back, 0 bases at V and 1 base at J, with 5 bases in the middle. Written as DNA, the CDR3 is TGTGCCAGCAGCTTGGCCGGCAGCAATCAGCCCCAGCATTTT. This gives the protein CASSLAGSNQPQHF.

The J gene is TRBJ2-7, the V gene TRBV11-1; no clear D. The CDR3 has 13 amino acids. Germline CDR1 SGHAT, CDR2 FQDESV (reference sequence). The germline V and J ends were trimmed by 1 base and 2 bases, with 6 bases remaining between them. The CDR3 bases are TGTGCCAGCAGCTTAGTCCAACCCTACGAGCAGTACTTC. Translating gives CASSLVQPYEQYF.

This clone appeared once. The chain's CDR3 is CASSLTPGGSGLETQYF. The CDR3 DNA reads TGTGCCAGCAGCTTGACCCCAGGCGGTTCTGGGTTAGAGACCCAGTACTTC. This chain joins TRBV5-6 and TRBJ2-5; unclear D gene. Trimming pared 1 base from V and 4 bases from J, leaving 20 bases between. The V gene's germline CDR1 is SGHDT and CDR2 YYEEEE. This CDR3 has 17 amino acids.

The genes are TRBV11-1 and TRBJ1-4; no clear D gene. This CDR3 has 11 residues. Germline V gene sequence: CDR1 SGHAT, CDR2 FQDESV (reference sequence). The V and J ends lost 6 bases and 5 bases respectively, with 4 bases between them. CDR3 bases: TGTGCCAGCAGTCAGAATGAAAAACTGTTTTTT. Translated, it gives CASSQNEKLFF.

The chain employs TRBV11-3 and TRBJ1-5; D is undetermined. Germline V gene sequence: CDR1 SGHNT, CDR2 YENEEA. V was pared by 5 bases and J by 0 bases, with 14 bases between. The CDR3 covers 16 residues. The CDR3 protein is CASSIRRSDSNQPQHF. CDR3 bases: TGTGCCAGCAGCATCCGACGGTCAGATAGCAATCAGCCCCAGCATTTT.

The rearrangement uses TRBV30 and TRBJ1-2; the D is unclear. Between the trimmed V and J ends, which lost 4 bases and 2 bases, there was a span of 14 bases. Per the germline V gene, CDR1 is GTSNPN and CDR2 is SVGIG (reference sequence). The CDR3 has 14 residues. CDR3 protein: CAWTPRPGNYGYTF. The CDR3 DNA is TGTGCCTGGACCCCAAGACCGGGAAACTATGGCTACACCTTC.

This clone was seen only a few times. This chain uses TRBV7-2 with TRBJ1-3, with TRBD1 matching 10 bases. The V segment lost 2 bases and the J segment 4 bases; nucleotides outside the gene matches: 11. The CDR3 sequence is 18 residues long. Per germline, CDR1 SGHTA and CDR2 FQGNSA. In nucleotides, the CDR3 is TGTGCCAGCAGCTTAACCGGGGACAGGGGTCAATCCGGAAACACCATATATTTT. This gives the protein CASSLTGDRGQSGNTIYF.

The rearrangement joins TRBV6-5 to TRBJ1-1, with D unresolved. Germline V lookup: CDR1 MNHEY, CDR2 SVGAGI. Trimming took off 0 bases at V and 6 bases at J, with 11 bases between the two ends. This CDR3 comprises 14 residues. CDR3 in DNA: TGTGCCAGCAGTTACTCGCCAGTTGCCCCTGAAGCTTTCTTT. Its translation: CASSYSPVAPEAFF.

J is TRBJ2-2 and V is TRBV19; the D call may be TRBD1 or TRBD2 (5 bases each). V was shortened by 1 base and J by 0 bases, with 15 bases between the two germline ends. The CDR3 extends over 18 amino acids. Germline V gives CDR1 LNHDA, CDR2 SQIVND (reference sequence). The CDR3 sequence: CASSIVSGRVANTGELFF. The CDR3 DNA sequence: TGTGCCAGTAGTATAGTGTCGGGGCGCGTAGCGAACACCGGGGAGCTGTTTTTT. Drawing the rest from reference TRBV19 and TRBJ2-2, the complete variable domain is DGGITQSPKYLFRKEGQNVTLSCEQNLNHDAMYWYRQDPGQGLRLIYYSQIVNDFQKGDIAEGYSVSREKKESFPLTVTSAQKNPTAFYLCASSIVSGRVANTGELFFGEGSRLTVL.

V is TRBV7-9 and J is TRBJ1-1; the D is unclear. Per the germline V gene, CDR1 is SEHNR and CDR2 is FQNEAQ (reference sequence). Trimming removed 3 bases from V and 8 bases from J, with 7 bases in between. CDR3 length: 11 amino acids. The CDR3 sequence is CASSLTWEAFF. CDR3 in DNA: TGTGCCAGCAGCTTGACATGGGAAGCTTTCTTT.

The rearrangement joins TRBV27 to TRBJ1-1, with a tentative D call TRBD1 (5 bases). V was shortened by 4 bases and J by 7 bases, with 22 bases between the two germline ends. The CDR3 extends over 16 amino acids. Germline CDR1 reads MNHEY; CDR2 reads SMNVEV (reference sequence). The CDR3 protein is CASSSHRGARPYEAFF. The CDR3 coding sequence is TGTGCCAGCAGTTCCCACAGAGGGGCCAGGCCGTATGAAGCTTTCTTT.

The chain carries TRBV15 and TRBJ2-3; weak D call: TRBD1 (6 bases). There are 15 residues in the CDR3. V was trimmed by 3 bases and J by 3 bases, leaving 13 bases between them. The germline CDR1 and CDR2 sequences are LNHNV and YYDKDF (reference sequence). CDR3 bases: TGTGCCACCAGCAGGGACAGAGCTAGGACAGATACGCAGTATTTT. Amino acids: CATSRDRARTDTQYF.